This entry features one TCR beta chain sequence. The data derive from a study of CD8 T cells in Susac syndrome. V was pared by 0 bases and J by 4 bases, with 9 bases between. CDR3 length: 14 residues. Germline V gene sequence: CDR1 LGHNA, CDR2 YSLEER. After extraction with the RNeasy kit, roughly 0.45 to 1 ug of the RNA was reverse transcribed using random hexamers. TCRdb itself ran the immunoSEQ multiplex PCR reads through MiXCR, one entry per CDR3 protein. The sample gives about 140,000 distinct CDR3 sequences, approximately 96% of which show up once; 0.11% is in the top ten. The sequenced sample consisted of CD4+ T cells from PBMCs. This chain links TRBV4-3 with TRBJ1-2; D is unresolved. This receptor was obtained from a human donor with multiple sclerosis. Written as DNA, the CDR3 is TGCGCCAGCAGCCAAGATCCGGGAAGCTATGGCTACACCTTC. This sequence encodes CASSQDPGSYGYTF.